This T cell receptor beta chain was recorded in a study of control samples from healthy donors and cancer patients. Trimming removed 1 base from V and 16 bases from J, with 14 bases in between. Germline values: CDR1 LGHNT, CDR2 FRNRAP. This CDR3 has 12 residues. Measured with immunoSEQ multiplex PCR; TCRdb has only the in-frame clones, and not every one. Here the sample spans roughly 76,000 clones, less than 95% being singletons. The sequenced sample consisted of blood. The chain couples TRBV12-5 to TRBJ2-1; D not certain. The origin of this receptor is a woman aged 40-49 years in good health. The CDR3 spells CASGLDLRLEFF. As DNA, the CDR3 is TGTGCTAGTGGTTTGGACTTAAGATTGGAATTCTTC.